This T cell receptor beta chain was documented in a study of CD8 T cells in ankylosing spondylitis. Deletions cut 0 bases from V and 1 base from J, with 4 bases between. This CDR3 has 14 residues. The germline V gene encodes CDR1 SGHRS and CDR2 YFSETQ. The table lists this clonotype with many counts. Each CDR3 protein gets one entry after TCRdb re-called the 5' RACE reads with MiXCR. This table holds some 150,000 distinct CDR3 sequences, approximately 10% found once. Sequences were obtained from blood, either unsorted or a sorted T cell fraction (not recorded which). J is TRBJ2-2 and V is TRBV5-1; D not resolved. The sequence was obtained from a female donor with ankylosing spondylitis or in good health (not recorded which). The CDR3 here is CASSLAENTGELFF. The CDR3 DNA reads as TGCGCCAGCAGCTTGGCTGAGAACACCGGGGAGCTGTTTTTT.